These 23 T cell receptor beta chains were all obtained from the same sample, sequenced in a study of blood T cell repertoires in COVID-19. The table came from immunoSEQ multiplex PCR; TCRdb's copy has only in-frame clones and leaves some out. The sample carries approximately 280,000 clones, around 90% recorded once. The sequencing sample was made of PBMCs or T cells enriched from blood (not recorded which). The receptors derive from a woman between 18 and 29 years old with acute COVID-19.

The CDR3 region has the DNA TGCGCCAGCAGCCATCTACCGGGACTAGCGGCCTTCAATGAGCAGTTCTTC. Its translation is CASSHLPGLAAFNEQFF. This chain links TRBV4-1 with TRBJ2-1; 11 positions agree with TRBD2. Losses at the gene ends were 3 bases for V and 6 bases for J; bases not matched to a gene: 10. Germline V gene sequence: CDR1 MGHRA, CDR2 YSYEKL. The CDR3 runs to 17 residues.

The chain carries TRBV7-9 and TRBJ2-3; 12 positions match TRBD2. The length of the CDR3 is 16 residues. With V trimmed by 2 bases and J by 3 bases, 3 bases remained unmatched. The germline V gene encodes CDR1 SEHNR and CDR2 FQNEAQ (reference sequence). The CDR3 loop is CASSLRLAGGTDTQYF. Here the CDR3 DNA reads TGTGCCAGCAGCTTAAGGCTAGCGGGAGGGACAGATACGCAGTATTTT.

Here the CDR3 reads CASSMTAMNTEAFF. The CDR3 bases are TGTGCCAGTAGTATGACAGCAATGAACACTGAAGCTTTCTTT. This chain uses TRBV19 with TRBJ1-1, with D possibly matching TRBD1 (5 bases). The CDR3 totals 14 residues. V lost 3 bases and J 0 bases, leaving 8 bases between the germline ends. Germline loops: CDR1 LNHDA, CDR2 SQIVND (reference sequence). Combining the CDR3 with reference TRBV19 and TRBJ1-1 gives the whole variable domain DGGITQSPKYLFRKEGQNVTLSCEQNLNHDAMYWYRQDPGQGLRLIYYSQIVNDFQKGDIAEGYSVSREKKESFPLTVTSAQKNPTAFYLCASSMTAMNTEAFFGQGTRLTVV.

As DNA, the CDR3 is TGTGCCAGCAGCATCGGACTAGCGGCATACAATGAGCAGTTCTTC. Protein product: CASSIGLAAYNEQFF. The chain has TRBV5-8 and TRBJ2-1, with 10 positions matching TRBD2. CDR1 is SGHTS and CDR2 is YDEGEE in the germline V gene. This CDR3 is built from 15 residues. Trimming took 4 bases from V and 4 from J; bases not matched to a gene: 5.

The chain uses TRBV4-3 and TRBJ2-5; 8 bases map to TRBD1. CDR3 length: 16 amino acids. CDR1 is LGHNA, CDR2 YSLEER, per germline. J was trimmed by 5 bases and V by 0 bases; bases with no gene match: 8. As DNA, the CDR3 is TGCGCCAGCAGCCAAGAGTGGACAGGGCTCAGGGAGACCCAGTACTTC. It is translated as CASSQEWTGLRETQYF.

The CDR3 coding sequence is TGTGCCAGCAGCCCGACTACCCTAGCCAAAAACATTCAGTACTTC. Translating it yields CASSPTTLAKNIQYF. The chain uses TRBV5-4 and TRBJ2-4; possible D gene TRBD2, 5 bases. The V gene lost 4 bases and the J gene lost 0 bases, with 11 bases spanning the gap. Germline V gene data show CDR1 as SGHNT and CDR2 as YYREEE (reference sequence). The CDR3 totals 15 residues.

The rearrangement uses TRBV11-2 and TRBJ2-3; 10 bases agree with TRBD2. Germline lookup yields CDR1 SGHAT and CDR2 FQNNGV. CDR3 size: 19 residues. V trimming: 0 bases; J trimming: 2 bases; junction bases outside the gene matches: 11. In DNA, the CDR3 is TGTGCCAGCAGCTTAGAGCTAGCGGGAGAGGGGTTCCTCACAGATACGCAGTATTTT. Translating gives CASSLELAGEGFLTDTQYF. Using reference TRBV11-2 and TRBJ2-3 for the parts outside the CDR3, the full variable domain is EAGVAQSPRYKIIEKRQSVAFWCNPISGHATLYWYQQILGQGPKLLIQFQNNGVVDDSQLPKDRFSAERLKGVDSTLKIQPAKLEDSAVYLCASSLELAGEGFLTDTQYFGPGTRLTVL.

This clone was counted once. The rearrangement links TRBV13 to TRBJ2-2; 9 positions agree with TRBD2. Germline-derived CDR1 and CDR2 are PRHDT and FYEKMQ (reference sequence). J lost 0 bases, V lost 7 bases, and 9 bases had no gene match. This CDR3 is 17 amino acids long. The CDR3 loop is CASTRGASGANTGELFF. CDR3 DNA sequence: TGTGCCAGCACCCGGGGGGCTAGCGGGGCGAACACCGGGGAGCTGTTTTTT.

The J gene is TRBJ2-6, the V gene TRBV9, with unresolved D. The germline CDR1 and CDR2 sequences are SGDLS and YYNGEE. Between the trimmed V and J ends, which lost 8 bases and 1 base, there was a span of 7 bases. The CDR3 covers 13 residues. CDR3 sequence reads: CASSGSGANVLTF. In nucleotides, the CDR3 is TGTGCCAGTTCAGGTTCTGGGGCCAACGTCCTGACTTTC.

The J gene is TRBJ2-1, the V gene TRBV10-1; perhaps TRBD2 as D (6 bases). V was cut by 10 bases and J by 6 bases, with 13 bases left in between. The CDR3 spans 12 residues. Germline V gene sequence: CDR1 WNHNN, CDR2 SYGVQD (reference sequence). The CDR3 coding sequence is TGCGCCACGACGGGAGCCTCCAATGAGCAGTTCTTC. Amino acid sequence: CATTGASNEQFF.

V usage is TRBV19 and J usage is TRBJ2-7; 13 bases agree with TRBD2. Germline V gene sequence: CDR1 LNHDA, CDR2 SQIVND (reference sequence). With 6 bases clipped from V and 2 bases from J, the junction kept 7 bases outside the gene matches. This CDR3 has 16 residues. The CDR3 DNA reads TGTGCCAGTAGCGTAACCGGGACTAGCGGGACCTACGAGCAGTACTTC. Protein sequence: CASSVTGTSGTYEQYF.

This chain joins TRBV2 and TRBJ2-2, with TRBD1 matching over 8 bases. The CDR3 extends over 15 amino acids. Trimming at V came to 6 bases and at J to 7 bases, leaving 10 bases not matched to a gene. The germline gives CDR1 SNHLY, CDR2 FYNNEI. CDR3 sequence reads: CASRRQGSPGGELFF. The DNA of the CDR3 is TGTGCCAGCAGGCGACAGGGGTCCCCTGGCGGGGAGCTGTTTTTT.

This sequence joins TRBV27 and TRBJ2-6; perhaps TRBD1 as D (5 bases). Between the trimmed V and J ends, which lost 8 bases and 0 bases, there was a span of 11 bases. The CDR3 covers 15 residues. CDR1 MNHEY and CDR2 SMNVEV come from the germline V gene (reference sequence). The DNA for the CDR3 is TGTGCCAGCGGATCGACAGACTCTGGGGCCAACGTCCTGACTTTC. As protein: CASGSTDSGANVLTF.

This chain links TRBV6-5 with TRBJ2-1, with 11 positions matching TRBD1. The germline CDR1 and CDR2 sequences are MNHEY and SVGAGI. V lost 6 bases to trimming and J lost 6 bases; unmatched junction nucleotides: 7. The CDR3 loop spans 15 amino acids. CDR3 loop: CASRGQGALPNEQFF. In nucleotides, the CDR3 is TGTGCCAGCAGAGGACAGGGGGCCCTCCCCAATGAGCAGTTCTTC.

The gene calls are TRBV19 and TRBJ1-5; 7 bases align to TRBD1. CDR1 LNHDA and CDR2 SQIVND come from the germline V gene (reference sequence). This CDR3 comprises 13 residues. The trim removed 7 bases at V and 5 bases at J, leaving 5 bases unmatched. The CDR3, as DNA: TGTGCCAGTACAGGGGGAGGTCATCAGCCCCAGCATTTT. Residues: CASTGGGHQPQHF.

The chain combines TRBV5-4 with TRBJ2-1; 8 bases fit TRBD1. The CDR3 is 15 amino acids. Germline V gene data show CDR1 as SGHNT and CDR2 as YYREEE (reference sequence). V lost 4 bases, J lost 6 bases, and 9 bases stayed unmatched. The CDR3 loop is CASSQTGVTGNEQFF. CDR3 coding DNA: TGTGCCAGCAGCCAGACAGGGGTGACAGGCAATGAGCAGTTCTTC.

V is TRBV7-9 and J is TRBJ1-2; tentative D call: TRBD1 (6 bases). V lost 5 bases to trimming and J lost 1 base, with 17 bases between them. Germline V gene lookup returns CDR1 SEHNR and CDR2 FQNEAQ (reference sequence). The CDR3 is 16 amino acids. CDR3 in amino acids: CASSRDTPYNNYGYTF. DNA for the CDR3: TGTGCCAGCAGCCGGGACACACCCTATAATAACTATGGCTACACCTTC. The full variable domain, rest sourced from reference TRBV7-9 and TRBJ1-2, is DTGVSQNPRHKITKRGQNVTFRCDPISEHNRLYWYRQTLGQGPEFLTYFQNEAQLEKSRLLSDRFSAERPKGSFSTLEIQRTEQGDSAMYLCASSRDTPYNNYGYTFGSGTRLTVV.

The V and J genes are TRBV28 and TRBJ2-4; TRBD2 matches at 12 bases. The CDR3 length is 14 residues. V lost 6 bases to trimming and J lost 9 bases; unmatched junction nucleotides: 6. The germline V gene has CDR1 MDHEN and CDR2 SYDVKM. The CDR3 is CASRQLAGGSIQYF. In DNA, the CDR3 is TGTGCCAGCAGACAACTAGCGGGAGGCAGCATTCAGTACTTC. Based on the CDR3 plus reference TRBV28 and TRBJ2-4, the full variable domain is DVKVTQSSRYLVKRTGEKVFLECVQDMDHENMFWYRQDPGLGLRLIYFSYDVKMKEKGDIPEGYSVSREKKERFSLILESASTNQTSMYLCASRQLAGGSIQYFGAGTRLSVL.

The rearrangement links TRBV5-6 to TRBJ2-7; TRBD2 aligns across 11 bases. CDR1 SGHDT and CDR2 YYEEEE come from the germline V gene. Losses at the gene ends were 7 bases for V and 3 bases for J; bases not matched to a gene: 6. This CDR3 region has 14 residues. The CDR3, as DNA: TGTGCCAGCTCGGGACTAGCGGACAGCTACGAGCAGTACTTC. Translated, it gives CASSGLADSYEQYF. Supplemented by reference TRBV5-6 and TRBJ2-7, the full variable domain reads DAGVTQSPTHLIKTRGQQVTLRCSPKSGHDTVSWYQQALGQGPQFIFQYYEEEERQRGNFPDRFSGHQFPNYSSELNVNALLLGDSALYLCASSGLADSYEQYFGPGTRLTVT.

The chain carries TRBV2 and TRBJ1-2; TRBD1 agrees at 10 bases. The CDR3 covers 14 residues. The germline V gene encodes CDR1 SNHLY and CDR2 FYNNEI. The trim removed 3 bases at V and 7 bases at J, leaving 5 bases unmatched. As DNA, the CDR3 is TGTGCCAGCAGTGACCGGGACAGGGGCTCTGGCTACACCTTC. Its protein product is CASSDRDRGSGYTF.

Comment on this clone: Distinct nucleotide sequences in the sample also encode this CDR3. The chain links TRBV28 to TRBJ2-1, with 8 bases that match TRBD2. The CDR3 contains 14 residues. Germline assignment: CDR1 MDHEN and CDR2 SYDVKM. V lost 2 bases to trimming and J lost 5 bases; unmatched junction nucleotides: 2. In nucleotides, the CDR3 is TGTGCCAGCAGTTTAAGCGGGGGAGACAATGAGCAGTTCTTC. Its protein is CASSLSGGDNEQFF. Supplemented by reference TRBV28 and TRBJ2-1, the full variable domain reads DVKVTQSSRYLVKRTGEKVFLECVQDMDHENMFWYRQDPGLGLRLIYFSYDVKMKEKGDIPEGYSVSREKKERFSLILESASTNQTSMYLCASSLSGGDNEQFFGPGTRLTVL.

The V and J genes are TRBV6-5 and TRBJ2-5, with D possibly TRBD1 on 7 matching bases. Germline-derived CDR1 and CDR2 are MNHEY and SVGAGI. Trimming took 2 bases from V and 3 from J, leaving 13 bases between them. This CDR3 spans 15 amino acids. The CDR3, as DNA: TGTGCCAGCAGTTACGGGGGGACAGCAAAAGAGACCCAGTACTTC. Protein product: CASSYGGTAKETQYF.

This chain connects TRBV7-8 to TRBJ2-7; D gene uncertain. The germline V gene encodes CDR1 SGHVS and CDR2 FQNEAQ. The CDR3 runs 15 residues. Deletions cut 0 bases from V and 2 bases from J, with 11 bases between. The CDR3 DNA reads as TGTGCCAGCAGCTTAGCTCCAGGCCTTACCTACGAGCAGTACTTC. Protein product: CASSLAPGLTYEQYF. The full variable domain, its missing parts supplied by reference TRBV7-8 and TRBJ2-7, is GAGVSQSPRYKVAKRGQDVALRCDPISGHVSLFWYQQALGQGPEFLTYFQNEAQLDKSGLPSDRFFAERPEGSVSTLKIQRTQQEDSAVYLCASSLAPGLTYEQYFGPGTRLTVT.